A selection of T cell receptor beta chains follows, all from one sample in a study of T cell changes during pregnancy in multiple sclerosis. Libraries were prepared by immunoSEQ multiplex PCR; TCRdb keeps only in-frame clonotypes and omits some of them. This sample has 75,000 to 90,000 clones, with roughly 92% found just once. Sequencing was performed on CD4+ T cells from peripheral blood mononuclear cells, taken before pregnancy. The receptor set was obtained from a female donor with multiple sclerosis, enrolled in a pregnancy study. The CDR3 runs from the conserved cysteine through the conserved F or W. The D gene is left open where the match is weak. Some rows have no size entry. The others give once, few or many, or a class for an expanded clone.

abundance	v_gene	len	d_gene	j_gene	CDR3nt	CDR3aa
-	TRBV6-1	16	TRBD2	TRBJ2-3	TGTGCCAGCAGTGAGACTAGCGATCCTAGCACAGATACGCAGTATTTT	CASSETSDPSTDTQYF
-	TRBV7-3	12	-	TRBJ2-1	TGTGCCAGCAGCTTAACAAGGGGTGAGCAGTTCTTC	CASSLTRGEQFF
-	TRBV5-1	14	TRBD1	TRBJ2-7	TGCGCCAGCAGCTCGCTAGACAGGGGCTACGAGCAGTACTTC	CASSSLDRGYEQYF
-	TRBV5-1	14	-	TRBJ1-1	TGCGCCAGCTCCTGGAGCAGCCTGAACACTGAAGCTTTCTTT	CASSWSSLNTEAFF
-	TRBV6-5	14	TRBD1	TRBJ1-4	TGTGCCAGCAGCCGAGGGACAGTTAATGAAAAACTGTTTTTT	CASSRGTVNEKLFF
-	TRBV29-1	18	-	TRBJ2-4	TGCAGCGTTGAAGATCTCAGTGGGCTCGGGGTTCGCAAAAACATTCAGTACTTC	CSVEDLSGLGVRKNIQYF
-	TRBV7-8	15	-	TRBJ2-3	TGTGCCAGCGATCGGGGGCGGGGGAGCACAGATACGCAGTATTTT	CASDRGRGSTDTQYF
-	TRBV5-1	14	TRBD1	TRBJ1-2	TGCGCCAGCAGCGGGCCGGGGACAGGGGACGGCTACACCTTC	CASSGPGTGDGYTF
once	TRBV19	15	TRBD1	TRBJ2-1	TGTGCCAGTAGTATCGTGGGACAGCGAGCAGGGGAGCAGTTCTTC	CASSIVGQRAGEQFF
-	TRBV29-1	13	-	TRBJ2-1	TGCAGCGTCGGACAGACGTCCTACAATGAGCAGTTCTTC	CSVGQTSYNEQFF
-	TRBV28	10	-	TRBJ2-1	TGTGCCAGCGGGAGGTCGGAACAGTTCTTC	CASGRSEQFF
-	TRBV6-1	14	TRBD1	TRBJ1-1	TGTGCCAGCATGAGGGGGCCGGGTGGCACTGAAGCTTTCTTT	CASMRGPGGTEAFF
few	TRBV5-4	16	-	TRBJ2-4	TGTGCCAGCAGCTTGGCCTCGACAGCCCCCGAAAACATTCAGTACTTC	CASSLASTAPENIQYF
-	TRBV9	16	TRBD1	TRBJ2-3	TGTGCCAGCAGCGTAGTGAAGGGGACAGACACAGATACGCAGTATTTT	CASSVVKGTDTDTQYF
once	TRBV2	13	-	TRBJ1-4	TGTGCCAGTCGCTATGCAACTAATGAAAAACTGTTTTTT	CASRYATNEKLFF
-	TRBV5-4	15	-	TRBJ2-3	TGTGCCAGCAGCTTGGTAGGCAGGCCGGGGGATACGCAGTATTTT	CASSLVGRPGDTQYF
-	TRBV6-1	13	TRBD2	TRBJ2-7	TGTGCCAGCAGTGAGACTAGCGGGTACGAGCAGTACTTC	CASSETSGYEQYF
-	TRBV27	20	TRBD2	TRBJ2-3	TGTGCCAGCAGTCCCCTTCCGCGGCTAGCGGGAGAGGAGACGCCAGATACGCAGTATTTT	CASSPLPRLAGEETPDTQYF
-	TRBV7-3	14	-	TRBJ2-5	TGTGCCAGCAGCTTATTGGGGTCGGGGGAGACCCAGTACTTC	CASSLLGSGETQYF
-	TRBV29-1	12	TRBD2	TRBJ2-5	TGCAGCGTTGGCCGGGGGGGAGAGACCCAGTACTTC	CSVGRGGETQYF
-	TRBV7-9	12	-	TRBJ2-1	TGTGCCAGCACCCCCCAGTACAATGAGCAGTTCTTC	CASTPQYNEQFF
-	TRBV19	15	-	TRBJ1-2	TGTGCCAGTAGTATACGGGGTTCCGCGGTGGGTGGCTACACCTTC	CASSIRGSAVGGYTF
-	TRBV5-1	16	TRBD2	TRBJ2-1	TGCGCCAGCAGCGACTTAAGGCCTAGCGGGTACAATGAGCAGTTCTTC	CASSDLRPSGYNEQFF
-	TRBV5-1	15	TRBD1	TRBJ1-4	TGCGCCAGCAGAGGTACAGGGGCTGCTAATGAAAAACTGTTTTTT	CASRGTGAANEKLFF
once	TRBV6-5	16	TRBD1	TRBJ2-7	TGTGCCAGCAGTTCCGCCCGACAGGGAAGCTCCTACGAGCAGTACTTC	CASSSARQGSSYEQYF